Each of the 32 T cell receptor beta chains below was sequenced from the same sample in a study of siplizumab effects on memory and regulatory T cells. These receptors lack a known antigen. Here immunoSEQ multiplex PCR was the method, and the copy in TCRdb shows in-frame clones only, minus some. The sample comprises fewer than 20,000 clones, 40% to 55% of which are singletons, and around 5% rests with the top ten. Cells from the mixed lymphocyte reaction underwent coculture for over 5 days at 37 degrees C. Sequencing was performed on CFSE-low (dividing) CD4+ T cells sorted from an allogeneic mixed lymphocyte reaction. The receptors stem from a human donor in good health; the cells came from an allogeneic mixed lymphocyte reaction.

The genes are TRBV10-1 and TRBJ2-3; D not resolved. CDR3 length: 11 amino acids. Looked up from germline, CDR1 is WNHNN and CDR2 is SYGVQD (reference sequence). The V and J ends lost 3 bases and 8 bases respectively, with 6 bases between them. CDR3 protein: CASSDGPTQYF. CDR3 in DNA: TGCGCCAGCAGTGACGGCCCTACGCAGTATTTT.

The J gene is TRBJ2-3, the V gene TRBV7-6; 13 bases map to TRBD2. Germline loops: CDR1 SGHVS, CDR2 FNYEAQ. This CDR3 contains 17 residues. V shed 1 base and J 4 bases; nucleotides not matched to a gene: 5. The CDR3: CASSLDGLAGAADTQYF. DNA for the CDR3: TGTGCCAGCAGCTTAGACGGACTAGCGGGGGCGGCAGATACGCAGTATTTT.

The chain has TRBV21-1 and TRBJ2-4. TRBV21-1 is a pseudogene locus. CDR3 size: 20 residues. CDR3 residues: CASSLLLRVIKGGAKNIQYF. The CDR3 DNA sequence: TGTGCCAGCAGCTTGCTCCTAAGGGTAATTAAGGGGGGAGCCAAAAACATTCAGTACTTC.

This clone came up a few times. This chain links TRBV15 with TRBJ2-2; no clear D. V lost 0 bases and J lost 9, with 14 bases in between. Germline V CDR1 and CDR2: LNHNV, YYDKDF (reference sequence). The CDR3 has 15 amino acids. The CDR3 DNA reads as TGTGCCACCAGCAGAGATCGGATCCAAGGGCGGGAGCTGTTTTTT. Translating it yields CATSRDRIQGRELFF.

V is TRBV10-3 and J is TRBJ1-3; D remains ambiguous. The V end lost 7 bases, the J end lost 0 bases, and 22 bases lay between the germline ends. The CDR3 length is 18 residues. Germline assignment: CDR1 ENHRY and CDR2 SYGVKD. The CDR3 region is CAINPSFTDKSSGNTIYF. The CDR3 bases are TGTGCCATCAATCCGTCATTTACAGATAAAAGCTCTGGAAACACCATATATTTT.

The rearrangement links TRBV19 to TRBJ1-5, with D tentatively TRBD1 (6 bases). The germline V and J ends were trimmed by 7 bases and 10 bases, with 20 bases remaining between them. Germline assignment: CDR1 LNHDA and CDR2 SQIVND (reference sequence). This CDR3 is built from 14 residues. CDR3 amino acids: CASTHPFRGLPQHF. The CDR3 nucleotides are TGTGCCAGTACCCATCCATTCAGGGGCTTACCCCAGCATTTT.

The rearrangement joins TRBV7-9 to TRBJ2-7; TRBD1 matches 9 bases. Germline CDR1 reads SEHNR; CDR2 reads FQNEAQ (reference sequence). The V gene end was trimmed by 5 bases and the J gene end by 3 bases; junction bases not matched to a gene: 5. The length of the CDR3 is 14 residues. The CDR3 here is CASSVGTGHYEQYF. The CDR3 nucleotides read TGTGCCAGCAGCGTAGGGACAGGGCACTACGAGCAGTACTTC.

On this clone itself: Germline is not matched at one junction end, which may reflect a read error. This specimen includes other DNA sequences encoding the same CDR3. The J gene is TRBJ1-2, the V gene TRBV27; D perhaps matches TRBD1 (6 bases). CDR3 length: 16 amino acids. Germline CDR1 MNHEY, CDR2 SMNVEV (reference sequence). As DNA, the CDR3 is TGCGCCAGCAGCATCGAACGCAGGGGAAAGTACTATGGCTACACCTTC. Its protein product is CASSIERRGKYYGYTF.

This chain connects TRBV6-1 to TRBJ2-1, with unresolved D. V lost 4 bases to trimming and J lost 0 bases, with 10 bases between them. This CDR3 comprises 15 residues. Germline CDR1 reads MNHNS; CDR2 reads SASEGT. The CDR3 sequence: CASSGQPFSYNEQFF. The CDR3 nucleotides are TGTGCCAGCAGTGGACAACCCTTCTCCTACAATGAGCAGTTCTTC.

Remarks on this clone: Just one base apart from a much larger clone, this may be a read error. This chain joins TRBV10-3 and TRBJ1-2; 9 nucleotides line up with TRBD1. The CDR3 is 13 amino acids. Germline V lookup: CDR1 ENHRY, CDR2 SYGVKD. CDR3 sequence reads: CAISGDRDYRYTF. CDR3 DNA: TGTGCCATCAGCGGGGACAGGGACTATCGCTACACCTTC.

This rearrangement joins TRBV6-6 to TRBJ2-7, with TRBD1 as a possible D gene (6 bases). CDR1 is MNHNY, CDR2 SVGAGI, per germline (reference sequence). CDR3 length equals 13 residues. Trimming removed 2 bases from V and 3 bases from J, with 8 bases in between. CDR3 in amino acids: CASSYLTGYEQYF. The CDR3 DNA reads TGTGCCAGCAGTTACCTGACAGGCTACGAGCAGTACTTC.

This clone turned up a few times. The rearrangement joins TRBV7-2 to TRBJ2-7, with 9 nucleotides matching TRBD2. Trimming removed 2 bases from V and 7 bases from J; junction bases left unmatched: 15. The germline gives CDR1 SGHTA, CDR2 FQGNSA. This CDR3 contains 17 residues. The chain's CDR3 is CASSLLGAGLASGEQYF. The DNA of the CDR3 is TGTGCCAGCAGCTTATTGGGGGCCGGACTAGCGTCGGGGGAGCAGTACTTC.

The table lists this clone with many counts. The V and J genes are TRBV28 and TRBJ1-6; 8 bases agree with TRBD1. V gave up 5 bases and J gave up 8 bases; unmatched junction bases: 8. The CDR3 totals 15 residues. Germline V CDR1 and CDR2: MDHEN, SYDVKM. The CDR3 DNA reads as TGTGCCAGCAGTGAGCAGGGGGCGACGTATTCACCCCTCCACTTT. It codes for CASSEQGATYSPLHF.

This chain connects TRBV6-1 to TRBJ1-4, with no clear D. Looked up from germline, CDR1 is MNHNS and CDR2 is SASEGT. The CDR3 runs 12 residues. V dropped 4 bases and J dropped 8 bases, with 8 bases sitting between them. The CDR3 region is CASSVRGEKLFF. CDR3 sequence (DNA): TGTGCCAGCAGTGTACGGGGAGAAAAACTGTTTTTT.

The V call is TRBV6-5, the J call TRBJ2-7; TRBD1 agrees at 7 bases. The CDR3 covers 14 residues. Trimming removed 2 bases from V and 3 bases from J; junction bases left unmatched: 4. CDR1 and CDR2 (germline): MNHEY, SVGAGI. The CDR3 here is CASSYGGTDYEQYF. In DNA, the CDR3 is TGTGCCAGCAGTTACGGTGGGACAGACTACGAGCAGTACTTC.

The CDR3 spells CAISEAGGWTETQYF. The CDR3 DNA follows: TGTGCCATCAGTGAGGCAGGGGGGTGGACAGAGACCCAGTACTTC. The chain links TRBV10-3 to TRBJ2-5, with D possibly matching TRBD1 (7 bases). V was clipped by 2 bases and J by 4 bases, with 14 bases between them. CDR1 is ENHRY, CDR2 SYGVKD, per germline. The CDR3 consists of 15 residues.

This clone was seen only once. The chain employs TRBV11-3 and TRBJ2-3, with 8 bases aligning to TRBD2. The V gene's germline CDR1 is SGHNT and CDR2 YENEEA. The CDR3 runs 15 residues. V lost 3 bases, J lost 4 bases, and 6 bases stayed unmatched. For the CDR3, the DNA is TGTGCCAGCAGCTTTGGACCAGCGGGGGCAGATACGCAGTATTTT. This gives the protein CASSFGPAGADTQYF.

This clone appeared a few times. V gene TRBV6-5 combines with J gene TRBJ1-2, with D possibly being TRBD1 (5 bases). V lost 7 bases and J lost 6, with 12 bases in between. The germline V gene encodes CDR1 MNHEY and CDR2 SVGAGI. The CDR3 has 12 amino acids. In nucleotides, the CDR3 is TGTGCCAGCACCAGCCCGGGGGATGGCTACACCTTC. Translated: CASTSPGDGYTF.

At least ten counts were recorded for this clone. The chain links TRBV15 to TRBJ1-2; D is uncertain. V was shortened by 0 bases and J by 2 bases, with 10 bases between the two germline ends. CDR3 length: 15 residues. The germline V gene encodes CDR1 LNHNV and CDR2 YYDKDF (reference sequence). CDR3 sequence: CATSRDRARNYGYTF. Here the CDR3 DNA reads TGTGCCACCAGCAGAGATCGGGCCAGAAACTATGGCTACACCTTC.

The rearrangement uses TRBV9 and TRBJ2-1, with TRBD2 matching over 12 bases. The CDR3 runs 16 residues. Germline V gene data show CDR1 as SGDLS and CDR2 as YYNGEE. The V segment lost 4 bases and the J segment 5 bases; nucleotides outside the gene matches: 7. CDR3 DNA sequence: TGTGCCAGCAGCTCGCGACTAGCGGGGGCCAACAATGAGCAGTTCTTC. This sequence encodes CASSSRLAGANNEQFF.

The chain has TRBV7-3 and TRBJ2-1, with TRBD2 as a possible D gene (5 bases). CDR1 is SGHTA and CDR2 is FQGTGA in the germline V gene. This CDR3 is 17 amino acids long. The V end was cut by 4 bases, the J end by 2 bases, with 18 bases between. As DNA, the CDR3 is TGTGCCAGCAGCTCGGGGTCTTTGTCCGGAGCCTACAATGAGCAGTTCTTC. Protein product: CASSSGSLSGAYNEQFF. Using reference TRBV7-3 and TRBJ2-1 for the parts outside the CDR3, the full variable domain is GAGVSQTPSNKVTEKGKYVELRCDPISGHTALYWYRQSLGQGPEFLIYFQGTGAADDSGLPNDRFFAVRPEGSVSTLKIQRTERGDSAVYLCASSSGSLSGAYNEQFFGPGTRLTVL.

This chain connects TRBV7-2 to TRBJ2-2, with TRBD2 matching 10 bases. The germline CDR1 and CDR2 sequences are SGHTA and FQGNSA. The V segment lost 5 bases and the J segment 6 bases; nucleotides outside the gene matches: 6. The CDR3 length is 15 residues. The CDR3 loop is CASSPQAGGPGELFF. CDR3 DNA: TGTGCCAGCAGCCCACAAGCGGGGGGGCCCGGGGAGCTGTTTTTT. Based on the CDR3 plus reference TRBV7-2 and TRBJ2-2, the full variable domain is GAGVSQSPSNKVTEKGKDVELRCDPISGHTALYWYRQSLGQGLEFLIYFQGNSAPDKSGLPSDRFSAERTGGSVSTLTIQRTQQEDSAVYLCASSPQAGGPGELFFGEGSRLTVL.

This chain uses TRBV6-6 with TRBJ2-7, with D possibly matching TRBD1 (8 bases). V gave up 6 bases and J gave up 0 bases, with 15 bases separating them. Germline V gene data show CDR1 as MNHNY and CDR2 as SVGAGI (reference sequence). CDR3 length: 15 amino acids. CDR3 sequence: CASRTTGGDSYEQYF. In DNA form, the CDR3 reads TGTGCCAGCAGAACCACAGGGGGGGACTCCTACGAGCAGTACTTC.

The chain combines TRBV28 with TRBJ2-7; possibly TRBD2 for D (6 bases). V lost 2 bases to trimming and J lost 2 bases, with 13 bases between them. The CDR3 contains 15 residues. The germline V gene has CDR1 MDHEN and CDR2 SYDVKM. This CDR3 reads CASSLGGLMAYEQYF. CDR3 in DNA: TGTGCCAGCAGTTTAGGAGGGTTAATGGCCTACGAGCAGTACTTC. The full variable domain, with the rest looked up from reference TRBV28 and TRBJ2-7, is DVKVTQSSRYLVKRTGEKVFLECVQDMDHENMFWYRQDPGLGLRLIYFSYDVKMKEKGDIPEGYSVSREKKERFSLILESASTNQTSMYLCASSLGGLMAYEQYFGPGTRLTVT.

This chain links TRBV18 with TRBJ2-5; D remains unclear. V was shortened by 4 bases and J by 1 base, with 10 bases between the two germline ends. Germline CDR1 KGHSH, CDR2 LQKENI. CDR3 length: 14 amino acids. This CDR3 reads CASSRRILQETQYF. CDR3 nucleotide sequence: TGTGCCAGCTCACGACGGATCCTCCAAGAGACCCAGTACTTC.

The CDR3 DNA is TGTGCCAGCAGGCGCCCCCTCGGGGGGGTGGAGACCCAGTACTTC. Translated, it gives CASRRPLGGVETQYF. This sequence joins TRBV28 and TRBJ2-5, with TRBD2 matching 8 bases. Germline loops: CDR1 MDHEN, CDR2 SYDVKM. CDR3 length equals 15 residues. Trimming took 6 bases from V and 5 from J; bases not matched to a gene: 11.

The rearrangement links TRBV5-4 to TRBJ2-5; no reliable D call. This CDR3 has 14 amino acids. V lost 3 bases to trimming and J lost 4 bases, with 13 bases between them. Germline-derived CDR1 and CDR2 are SGHNT and YYREEE (reference sequence). CDR3 sequence: CASSSTTAVETQYF. The CDR3 DNA follows: TGTGCCAGCAGCTCCACCACTGCGGTAGAGACCCAGTACTTC.

The J gene is TRBJ1-6, the V gene TRBV18; TRBD1 might be the D (6 bases). Per the germline V gene, CDR1 is KGHSH and CDR2 is LQKENI. The CDR3 is 15 amino acids. The germline V and J ends were trimmed by 3 bases and 7 bases, with 13 bases remaining between them. The CDR3, as DNA: TGTGCCAGCTCACCCCCAGGGGTGATGAATTCACCCCTCCACTTT. This sequence encodes CASSPPGVMNSPLHF.

CDR3: CASSQAPPRRLAADTQYF. The DNA of the CDR3 is TGTGCCAGCAGCCAAGCTCCCCCCCGCAGACTAGCCGCAGATACGCAGTATTTT. This chain uses TRBV14 with TRBJ2-3, with 7 positions matching TRBD2. The trim removed 1 base at V and 4 bases at J, leaving 14 bases unmatched. Germline CDR1 reads SGHDN; CDR2 reads FVKESK. The CDR3 length is 18 residues.

Turning to this clone: In the same sample, other DNA sequences code for this CDR3. J is TRBJ2-7 and V is TRBV28; D could derive from TRBD1 or TRBD2 (5 bases each). V shed 1 base and J shed 5 bases, with 6 bases lying between them. Germline assignment: CDR1 MDHEN and CDR2 SYDVKM. The CDR3 loop spans 12 amino acids. CDR3 region: CASSLLGDEQYF. The CDR3 region has the DNA TGTGCCAGCAGTTTATTGGGGGACGAGCAGTACTTC.

This clone came up a few times. The genes are TRBV5-1 and TRBJ2-1, with D tentatively TRBD2 (6 bases). CDR3 length: 15 residues. Looked up from germline, CDR1 is SGHRS and CDR2 is YFSETQ. The V end was cut by 4 bases, the J end by 7 bases, with 18 bases between. The CDR3 nucleotides read TGCGCCAGCAGCCTTAATCCCGGGACTCAGAATGAGCAGTTCTTC. It codes for CASSLNPGTQNEQFF.

This clone was seen only a few times. The same CDR3 is also encoded by other DNA sequences in this sample. The J gene is TRBJ2-1, the V gene TRBV11-2; 8 bases are shared with TRBD2. CDR3 size: 15 residues. Germline CDR1 and CDR2: SGHAT and FQNNGV. V was pared by 1 base and J by 6 bases, with 5 bases of the junction left unmatched. CDR3 region: CASSLGSGGFNEQFF. DNA of the CDR3: TGTGCCAGCAGCTTAGGGAGCGGGGGTTTCAATGAGCAGTTCTTC.